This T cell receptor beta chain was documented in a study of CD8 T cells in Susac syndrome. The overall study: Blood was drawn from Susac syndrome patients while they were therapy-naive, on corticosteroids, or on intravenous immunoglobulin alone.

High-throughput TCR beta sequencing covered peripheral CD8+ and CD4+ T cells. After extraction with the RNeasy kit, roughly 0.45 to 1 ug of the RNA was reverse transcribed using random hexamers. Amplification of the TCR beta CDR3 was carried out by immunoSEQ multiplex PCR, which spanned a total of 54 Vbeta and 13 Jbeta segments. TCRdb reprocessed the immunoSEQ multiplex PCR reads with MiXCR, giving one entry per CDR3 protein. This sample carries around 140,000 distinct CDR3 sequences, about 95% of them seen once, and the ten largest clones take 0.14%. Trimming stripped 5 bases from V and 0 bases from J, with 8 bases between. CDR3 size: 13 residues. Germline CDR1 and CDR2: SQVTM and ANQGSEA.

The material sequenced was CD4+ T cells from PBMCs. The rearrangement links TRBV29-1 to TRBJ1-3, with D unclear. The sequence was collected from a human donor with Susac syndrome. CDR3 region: CSVSPNSGNTIYF. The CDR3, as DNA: TGCAGCGTTTCCCCGAACTCTGGAAACACCATATATTTT.